Below are 22 T cell receptor beta chains sequenced from a single sample in a study of cytomegalovirus exposure and HLA in healthy donors. Data came from immunoSEQ multiplex PCR; TCRdb stores just in-frame clones and leaves some out. The data contain hundreds of thousands of clones, roughly 87% of them singletons. The sample comprised PBMCs. The receptors here all came from a young woman in good health and CMV-seronegative.

J is TRBJ2-3 and V is TRBV7-8, with TRBD2 identical over 8 bases. The CDR3 extends over 17 amino acids. Germline V gene sequence: CDR1 SGHVS, CDR2 FQNEAQ. The trim removed 2 bases at V and 2 bases at J, leaving 9 bases unmatched. CDR3 DNA: TGTGCCAGCAGCTTAACGGAGCGGGAGTGGTCCACAGATACGCAGTATTTT. It translates to CASSLTEREWSTDTQYF.

The rearrangement uses TRBV9 and TRBJ2-7; tentatively, D is TRBD1 (5 bases). The V gene's germline CDR1 is SGDLS and CDR2 YYNGEE. This CDR3 has 12 amino acids. V dropped 3 bases and J dropped 6 bases, with 10 bases sitting between them. DNA for the CDR3: TGTGCCAGCAGCGGAGCAGGGCCCGAGCAGTACTTC. This translates into CASSGAGPEQYF.

The chain couples TRBV10-2 to TRBJ1-5, with D maybe TRBD1 (6 bases). Per the germline V gene, CDR1 is WSHSY and CDR2 is SAAADI. Trimming took off 8 bases at V and 8 bases at J, with 13 bases between the two ends. CDR3 length equals 12 residues. The CDR3 DNA reads TGCGCCAGCGGTCTCGGGACAAAGCCCCAGCATTTT. Its protein product is CASGLGTKPQHF.

The chain joins TRBV19 to TRBJ2-1; tentative D call: TRBD1 (6 bases). Trimming left V 6 bases short and J 7 bases short, with 13 bases between. Looked up from germline, CDR1 is LNHDA and CDR2 is SQIVND (reference sequence). CDR3 size: 13 residues. The CDR3 is CASSAPGANEQFF. The CDR3 DNA reads as TGTGCCAGTAGCGCGCCAGGGGCAAATGAGCAGTTCTTC.

The chain combines TRBV10-3 with TRBJ2-5, with 7 bases lining up with TRBD1. CDR1 is ENHRY, CDR2 SYGVKD, per germline. The CDR3 runs 13 residues. The ends lost 2 bases at V and 5 bases at J; junction bases unmatched: 2. CDR3 in amino acids: CAISEPQGETQYF. CDR3 nucleotide sequence: TGTGCCATCAGTGAGCCACAGGGGGAGACCCAGTACTTC.

The rearrangement links TRBV6-1 to TRBJ2-3, with D possibly being TRBD1 (6 bases). This CDR3 has 15 residues. Germline assignment: CDR1 MNHNS and CDR2 SASEGT. V was trimmed by 7 bases and J by 2 bases, leaving 16 bases between them. CDR3 amino acids: CASILSGTLTDTQYF. Written as DNA, the CDR3 is TGTGCCAGCATTCTATCTGGGACACTCACAGATACGCAGTATTTT.

This chain uses TRBV18 with TRBJ2-5; 7 nucleotides match TRBD2. Germline CDR1 reads KGHSH; CDR2 reads LQKENI. The trim removed 3 bases at V and 5 bases at J, leaving 15 bases unmatched. The length of the CDR3 is 17 residues. The CDR3: CASSPGRGSGASETQYF. In DNA, the CDR3 is TGTGCCAGCTCACCGGGGCGAGGGAGCGGGGCATCGGAGACCCAGTACTTC.

This chain connects TRBV29-1 to TRBJ2-7; 10 bases agree with TRBD2. Germline trimming cut 2 bases from V and 0 bases from J; bases unmatched to any gene: 7. CDR3 length: 16 residues. The germline V gene has CDR1 SQVTM and CDR2 ANQGSEA. The CDR3 region is CSVELAGAPSSYEQYF. As DNA, the CDR3 is TGCAGCGTTGAACTAGCGGGAGCCCCTAGCTCCTACGAGCAGTACTTC.

The rearrangement uses TRBV18 and TRBJ2-7; tentatively, D is TRBD2 (6 bases). The CDR3 totals 16 residues. Deletions cut 0 bases from V and 0 bases from J, with 12 bases between. Looked up from germline, CDR1 is KGHSH and CDR2 is LQKENI. This chain's CDR3 is CASSPPGRESSYEQYF. The CDR3 coding sequence is TGTGCCAGCTCACCACCGGGACGGGAGAGCTCCTACGAGCAGTACTTC. The full variable domain, its missing parts supplied by reference TRBV18 and TRBJ2-7, is NAGVMQNPRHLVRRRGQEARLRCSPMKGHSHVYWYRQLPEEGLKFMVYLQKENIIDESGMPKERFSAEFPKEGPSILRIQQVVRGDSAAYFCASSPPGRESSYEQYFGPGTRLTVT.

This clone has just a few counts. The chain combines TRBV7-9 with TRBJ1-1; no clear D. The V and J ends lost 6 bases and 1 base respectively, with 6 bases between them. The CDR3 contains 12 residues. The germline V gene encodes CDR1 SEHNR and CDR2 FQNEAQ (reference sequence). CDR3 protein: CASRFRNTEAFF. In DNA form, the CDR3 reads TGTGCCAGCAGGTTTAGGAACACTGAAGCTTTCTTT.

The gene calls are TRBV19 and TRBJ2-1; 9 nucleotides match TRBD1. The CDR3 runs 15 residues. V was pared by 4 bases and J by 3 bases, with 4 bases of the junction left unmatched. CDR1 LNHDA and CDR2 SQIVND come from the germline V gene (reference sequence). CDR3 region: CASSRQGGDYNEQFF. The CDR3 bases are TGTGCCAGTAGTAGACAGGGGGGAGACTACAATGAGCAGTTCTTC.

The chain couples TRBV5-1 to TRBJ2-7, with 10 positions matching TRBD2. Germline CDR1 SGHRS, CDR2 YFSETQ. The V and J ends lost 4 bases and 0 bases, in that order; junction bases with no gene match: 4. This CDR3 comprises 15 residues. CDR3: CASSEGTSASYEQYF. For the CDR3, the DNA is TGCGCCAGCAGCGAGGGGACTAGCGCCTCCTACGAGCAGTACTTC.

The chain couples TRBV7-2 to TRBJ1-1; no definite D call. This CDR3 is built from 14 residues. Trimming stripped 1 base from V and 1 base from J, with 7 bases between. The V gene's germline CDR1 is SGHTA and CDR2 FQGNSA. The CDR3 region is CASSLVTGNTEAFF. For the CDR3, the DNA is TGTGCCAGCAGCTTAGTTACGGGGAACACTGAAGCTTTCTTT.

This clone was recorded once. The rearrangement joins TRBV27 to TRBJ2-7; maybe TRBD1 (7 bases). This CDR3 has 16 amino acids. Germline values: CDR1 MNHEY, CDR2 SMNVEV (reference sequence). Trimming removed 1 base at V and 1 base at J, with 14 bases between. DNA of the CDR3: TGTGCCAGCAGTTTATTCGGCAGGGGGGCTTCCTACGAGCAGTACTTC. It yields the protein CASSLFGRGASYEQYF.

This chain connects TRBV5-1 to TRBJ2-1; 11 bases are a match to TRBD2. The V gene's germline CDR1 is SGHRS and CDR2 YFSETQ. With V trimmed by 3 bases and J by 5 bases, 4 bases remained unmatched. The CDR3 covers 15 residues. CDR3 loop: CASSSGLAANNEQFF. As DNA, the CDR3 is TGCGCCAGCAGCTCGGGACTAGCGGCCAACAATGAGCAGTTCTTC.

The V and J genes are TRBV30 and TRBJ1-2; 8 bases align to TRBD1. Germline CDR1 is GTSNPN and CDR2 is SVGIG (reference sequence). V lost 3 bases to trimming and J lost 4 bases; unmatched junction nucleotides: 4. The CDR3 is 13 amino acids. The CDR3 nucleotides are TGTGCCTGGAGCGTACAGGGGGTCTATGGCTACACCTTC. Protein sequence: CAWSVQGVYGYTF. The full variable domain, in which reference TRBV30 and TRBJ1-2 provide the parts outside the CDR3, is SQTIHQWPATLVQPVGSPLSLECTVEGTSNPNLYWYRQAAGRGLQLLFYSVGIGQISSEVPQNLSASRPQDRQFILSSKKLLLSDSGFYLCAWSVQGVYGYTFGSGTRLTVV.

The chain carries TRBV5-6 and TRBJ2-5; tentative D call: TRBD2 (5 bases). This CDR3 comprises 15 residues. The germline V gene has CDR1 SGHDT and CDR2 YYEEEE. Deletions cut 4 bases from V and 4 bases from J, with 17 bases between. The CDR3 DNA follows: TGTGCCAGCAGCCGAGGGTGGAGAGGTGGAGAGACCCAGTACTTC. It encodes CASSRGWRGGETQYF.

V gene TRBV5-1 combines with J gene TRBJ2-7, with a tentative D call TRBD2 (5 bases). Trimming removed 0 bases from V and 3 bases from J, with 13 bases in between. CDR3 length: 15 residues. Germline CDR1 and CDR2: SGHRS and YFSETQ. The CDR3: CASSLEQGRNYEQYF. The CDR3 nucleotides read TGCGCCAGCAGCTTGGAACAAGGGAGAAACTACGAGCAGTACTTC.

V usage is TRBV5-6 and J usage is TRBJ1-2; the match to TRBD1 covers 12 bases. The CDR3 is 13 amino acids. Germline-derived CDR1 and CDR2 are SGHDT and YYEEEE. V lost 5 bases to trimming and J lost 8 bases; unmatched junction nucleotides: 4. For the CDR3, the DNA is TGTGCCAGCAGGGGACAGGGGGCGGTCGGCTACACCTTC. It specifies CASRGQGAVGYTF. Looking up the rest from reference TRBV5-6 and TRBJ1-2 gives the full variable domain: DAGVTQSPTHLIKTRGQQVTLRCSPKSGHDTVSWYQQALGQGPQFIFQYYEEEERQRGNFPDRFSGHQFPNYSSELNVNALLLGDSALYLCASRGQGAVGYTFGSGTRLTVV.

The rearrangement links TRBV10-1 to TRBJ1-2; D is possibly TRBD1 (6 bases). V was pared by 6 bases and J by 5 bases, with 13 bases between. CDR3 length: 13 residues. Germline CDR1 reads WNHNN; CDR2 reads SYGVQD (reference sequence). CDR3 in DNA: TGCGCCAGCAGCCCACGTACAGGGTATGGCTACACCTTC. Its translation: CASSPRTGYGYTF.

This clone came up a few times. Other DNA sequences of this sample code for an identical CDR3. This chain links TRBV4-3 with TRBJ2-7; 7 bases are a match to TRBD2. The length of the CDR3 is 14 residues. The germline V gene encodes CDR1 LGHNA and CDR2 YSLEER. The J segment lost 4 bases and the V segment lost 4 bases, leaving 7 bases of the junction unmatched. CDR3 nucleotides: TGCGCCAGCAGCCCGGGGGGTGGGGATTACGAGCAGTACTTC. Protein sequence: CASSPGGGDYEQYF.

This clone was counted once. The chain employs TRBV29-1 and TRBJ2-3; D gene ambiguous. V was trimmed by 1 base and J by 2 bases, leaving 7 bases between them. The germline gives CDR1 SQVTM, CDR2 ANQGSEA. The CDR3 loop spans 13 amino acids. The CDR3 here is CSVEVGFTDTQYF. CDR3 nucleotide sequence: TGCAGCGTTGAAGTGGGGTTCACAGATACGCAGTATTTT.